This T cell receptor beta chain was recovered during a study of T-cell memory formation after mild COVID-19. Study-wide results and limits: CD8+ contracting clones occupied EMRA, while CD4+ ones occupied mainly CM and EM. Memory sampled before infection contained some responding clones, suggesting cross-reactive memory joined.

This clonotype turned up a few times. Its antigen is unidentified. From 5'RACE with constant-segment primers came TCR alpha and TCR beta cDNA libraries that carried sample barcodes and UMIs. TCRdb recomputed calls from the 5' RACE reads with MiXCR, one row per CDR3 protein. The sample consists of around 250,000 distinct CDR3 sequences, less than 20% of them appearing once. The CDR3 extends over 13 amino acids. V gave up 8 bases and J gave up 7 bases, with 17 bases separating them. This receptor was identified in an adult woman who had mild COVID-19 (a few samples of this study predate the infection). Cell type and time point are not known. The chain joins TRBV12-3 or TRBV12-4 to TRBJ1-1; D is ambiguous. The sample taken for sequencing was PBMCs or a T cell subset sorted from them (not recorded which). This CDR3 reads CASRPRGHGEAFF. For the CDR3, the DNA is TGTGCCAGCCGCCCCCGAGGGCATGGTGAAGCTTTCTTT.